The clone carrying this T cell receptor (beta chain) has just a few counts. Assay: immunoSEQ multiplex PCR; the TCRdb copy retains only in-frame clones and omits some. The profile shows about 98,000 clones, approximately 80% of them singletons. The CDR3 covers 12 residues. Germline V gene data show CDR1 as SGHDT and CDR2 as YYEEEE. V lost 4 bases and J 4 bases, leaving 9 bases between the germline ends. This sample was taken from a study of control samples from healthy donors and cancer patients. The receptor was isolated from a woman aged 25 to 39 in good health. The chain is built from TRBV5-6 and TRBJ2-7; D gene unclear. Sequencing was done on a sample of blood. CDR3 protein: CASSHSGYEQYF. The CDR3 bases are TGTGCCAGCAGCCACTCCGGTTACGAGCAGTACTTC. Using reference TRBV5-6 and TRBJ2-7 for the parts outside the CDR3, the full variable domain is DAGVTQSPTHLIKTRGQQVTLRCSPKSGHDTVSWYQQALGQGPQFIFQYYEEEERQRGNFPDRFSGHQFPNYSSELNVNALLLGDSALYLCASSHSGYEQYFGPGTRLTVT.